This entry describes one T cell receptor (beta chain). The antigen is undetermined. A multiplex PCR was run with 60 Vbeta primers and 13 Jbeta primers. Repertoires were generated with immunoSEQ multiplex PCR, while TCRdb's copy carries only in-frame clones and drops some. The sample holds 200,000 to 300,000 clones, around 81% seen once. Per germline, CDR1 SGHAT and CDR2 FQNNGV. The CDR3 extends over 14 amino acids. The J segment lost 5 bases and the V segment lost 4 bases, leaving 6 bases of the junction unmatched. The data derive from a study of cytomegalovirus exposure and HLA in healthy donors. The overall study: Inside one of the first data releases sat about 85 million unique TCRs taken from HLA-typed donors.

Study-level results: Among immune exposure information, only CMV serostatus was available. According to a later analysis, most TCR beta chains associated with CMV appeared HLA-restricted.

The TCR comes from a woman aged 60-75 years in good health and CMV-seropositive. Sequences were obtained from PBMCs. V gene TRBV11-2 combines with J gene TRBJ1-1; TRBD1 matches at 8 bases. The CDR3 is CASSSDRGGTEAFF. CDR3 coding DNA: TGTGCCAGCAGCTCCGACAGGGGAGGGACTGAAGCTTTCTTT.